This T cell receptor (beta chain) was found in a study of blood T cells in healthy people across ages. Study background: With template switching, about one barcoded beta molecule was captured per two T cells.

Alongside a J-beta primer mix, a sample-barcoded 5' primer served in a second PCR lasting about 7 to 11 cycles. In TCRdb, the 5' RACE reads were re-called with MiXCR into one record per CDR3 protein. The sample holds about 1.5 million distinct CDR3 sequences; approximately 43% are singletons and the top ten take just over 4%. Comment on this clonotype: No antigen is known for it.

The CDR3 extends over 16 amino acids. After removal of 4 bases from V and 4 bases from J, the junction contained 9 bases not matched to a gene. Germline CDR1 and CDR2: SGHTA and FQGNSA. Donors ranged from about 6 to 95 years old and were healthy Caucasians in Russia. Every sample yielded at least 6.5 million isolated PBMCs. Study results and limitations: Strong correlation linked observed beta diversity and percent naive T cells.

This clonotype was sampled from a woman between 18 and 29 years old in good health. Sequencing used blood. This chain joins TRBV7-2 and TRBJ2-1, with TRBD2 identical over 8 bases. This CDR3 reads CASSSRGLAGYNEQFF. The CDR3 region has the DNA TGTGCCAGCAGCTCAAGAGGGCTAGCGGGTTACAATGAGCAGTTCTTC.